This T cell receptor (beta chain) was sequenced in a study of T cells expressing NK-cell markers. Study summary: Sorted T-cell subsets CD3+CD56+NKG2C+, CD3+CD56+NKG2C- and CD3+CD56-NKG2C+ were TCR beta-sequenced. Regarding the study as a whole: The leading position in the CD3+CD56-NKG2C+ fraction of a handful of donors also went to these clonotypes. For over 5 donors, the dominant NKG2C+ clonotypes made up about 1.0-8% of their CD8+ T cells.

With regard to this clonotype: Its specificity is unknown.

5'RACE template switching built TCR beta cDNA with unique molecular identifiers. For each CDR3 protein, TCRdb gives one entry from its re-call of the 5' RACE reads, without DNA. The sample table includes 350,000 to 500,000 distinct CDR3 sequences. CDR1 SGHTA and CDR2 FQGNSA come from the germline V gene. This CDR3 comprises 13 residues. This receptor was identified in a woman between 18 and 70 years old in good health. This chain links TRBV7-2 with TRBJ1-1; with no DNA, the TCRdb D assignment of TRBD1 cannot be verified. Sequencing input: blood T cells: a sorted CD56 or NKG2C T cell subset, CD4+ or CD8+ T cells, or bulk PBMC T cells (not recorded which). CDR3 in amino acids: CASSFRGFTEAFF.